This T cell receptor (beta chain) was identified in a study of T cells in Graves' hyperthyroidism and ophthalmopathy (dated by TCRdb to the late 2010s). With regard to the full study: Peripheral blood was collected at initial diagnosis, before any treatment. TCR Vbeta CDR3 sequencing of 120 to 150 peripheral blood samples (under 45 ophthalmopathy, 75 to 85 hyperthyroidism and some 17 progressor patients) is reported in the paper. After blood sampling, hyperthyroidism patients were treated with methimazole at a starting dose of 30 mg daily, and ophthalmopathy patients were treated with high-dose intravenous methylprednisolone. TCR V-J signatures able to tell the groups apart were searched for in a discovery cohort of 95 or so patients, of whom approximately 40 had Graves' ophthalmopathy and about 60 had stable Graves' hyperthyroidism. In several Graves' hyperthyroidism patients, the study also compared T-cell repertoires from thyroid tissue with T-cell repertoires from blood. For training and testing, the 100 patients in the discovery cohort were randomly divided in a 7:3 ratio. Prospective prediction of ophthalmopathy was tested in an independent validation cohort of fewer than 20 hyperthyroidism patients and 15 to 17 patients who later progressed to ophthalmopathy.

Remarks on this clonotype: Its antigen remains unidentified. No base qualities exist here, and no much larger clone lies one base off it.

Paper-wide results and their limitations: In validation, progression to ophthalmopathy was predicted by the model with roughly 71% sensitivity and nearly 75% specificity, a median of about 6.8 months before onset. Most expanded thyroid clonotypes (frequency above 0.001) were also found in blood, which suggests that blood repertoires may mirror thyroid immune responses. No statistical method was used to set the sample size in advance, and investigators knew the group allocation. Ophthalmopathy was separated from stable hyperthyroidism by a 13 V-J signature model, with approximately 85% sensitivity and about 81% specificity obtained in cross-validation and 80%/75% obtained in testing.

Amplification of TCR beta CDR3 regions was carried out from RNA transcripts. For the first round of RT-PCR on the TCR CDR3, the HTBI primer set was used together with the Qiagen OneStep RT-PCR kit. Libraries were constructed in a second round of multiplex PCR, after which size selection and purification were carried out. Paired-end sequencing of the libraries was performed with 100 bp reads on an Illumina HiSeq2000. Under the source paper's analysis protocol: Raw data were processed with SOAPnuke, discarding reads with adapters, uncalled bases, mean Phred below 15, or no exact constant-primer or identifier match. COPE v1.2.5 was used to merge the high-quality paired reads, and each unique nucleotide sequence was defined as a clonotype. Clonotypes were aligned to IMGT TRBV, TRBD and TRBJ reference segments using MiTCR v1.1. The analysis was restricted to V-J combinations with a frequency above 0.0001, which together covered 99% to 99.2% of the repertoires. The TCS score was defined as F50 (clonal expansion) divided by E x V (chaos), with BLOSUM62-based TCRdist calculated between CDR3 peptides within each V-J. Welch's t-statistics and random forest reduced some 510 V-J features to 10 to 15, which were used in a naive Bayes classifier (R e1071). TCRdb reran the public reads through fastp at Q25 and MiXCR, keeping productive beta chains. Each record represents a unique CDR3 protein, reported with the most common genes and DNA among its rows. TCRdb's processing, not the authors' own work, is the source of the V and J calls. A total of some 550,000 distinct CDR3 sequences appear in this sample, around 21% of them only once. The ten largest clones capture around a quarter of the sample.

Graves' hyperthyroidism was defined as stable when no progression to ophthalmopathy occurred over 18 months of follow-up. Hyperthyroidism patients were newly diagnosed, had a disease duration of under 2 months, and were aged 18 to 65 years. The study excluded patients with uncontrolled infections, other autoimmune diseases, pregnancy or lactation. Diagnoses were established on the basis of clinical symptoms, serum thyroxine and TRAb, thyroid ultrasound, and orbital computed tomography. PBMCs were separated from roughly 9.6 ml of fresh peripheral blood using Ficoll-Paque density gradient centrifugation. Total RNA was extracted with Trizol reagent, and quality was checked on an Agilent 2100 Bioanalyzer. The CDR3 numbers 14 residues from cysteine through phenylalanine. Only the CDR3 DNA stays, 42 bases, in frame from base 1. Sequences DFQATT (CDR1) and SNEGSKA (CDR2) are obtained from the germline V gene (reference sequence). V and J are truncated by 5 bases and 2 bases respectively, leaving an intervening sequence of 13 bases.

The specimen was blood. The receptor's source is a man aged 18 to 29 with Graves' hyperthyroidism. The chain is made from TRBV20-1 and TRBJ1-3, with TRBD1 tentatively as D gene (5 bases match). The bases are TGCAGTGCTCGCGGACGAGGGGCTGGAAACACCATATATTTT. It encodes CSARGRGAGNTIYF.